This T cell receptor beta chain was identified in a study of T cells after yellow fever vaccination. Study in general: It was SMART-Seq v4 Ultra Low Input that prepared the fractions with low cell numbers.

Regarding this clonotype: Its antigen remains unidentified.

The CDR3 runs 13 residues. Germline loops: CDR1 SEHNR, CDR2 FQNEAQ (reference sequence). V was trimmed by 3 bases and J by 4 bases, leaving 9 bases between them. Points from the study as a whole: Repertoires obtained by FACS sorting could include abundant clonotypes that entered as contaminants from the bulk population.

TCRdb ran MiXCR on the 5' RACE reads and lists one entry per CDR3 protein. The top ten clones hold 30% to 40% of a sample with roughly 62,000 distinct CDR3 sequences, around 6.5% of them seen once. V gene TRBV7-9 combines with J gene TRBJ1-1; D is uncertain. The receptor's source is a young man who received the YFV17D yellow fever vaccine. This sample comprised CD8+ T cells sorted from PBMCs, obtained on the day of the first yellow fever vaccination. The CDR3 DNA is TGTGCCAGCAGCTTCAACATGGGCACTGAAGCTTTCTTT. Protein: CASSFNMGTEAFF.